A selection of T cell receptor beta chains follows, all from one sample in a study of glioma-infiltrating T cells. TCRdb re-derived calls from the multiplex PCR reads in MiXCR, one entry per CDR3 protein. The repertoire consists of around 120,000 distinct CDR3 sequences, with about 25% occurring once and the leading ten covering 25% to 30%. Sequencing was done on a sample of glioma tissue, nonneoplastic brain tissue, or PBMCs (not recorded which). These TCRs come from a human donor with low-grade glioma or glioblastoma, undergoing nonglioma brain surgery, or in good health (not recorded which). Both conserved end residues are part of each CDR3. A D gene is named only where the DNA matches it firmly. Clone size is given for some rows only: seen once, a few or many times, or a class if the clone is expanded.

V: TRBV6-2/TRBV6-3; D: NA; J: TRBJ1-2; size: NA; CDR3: CASSESRTEDGYTF; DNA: TGCGCCAGCAGTGAATCCAGGACAGAGGATGGCTACACCTTC
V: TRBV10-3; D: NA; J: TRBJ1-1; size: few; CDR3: CAISERQVTEAFF; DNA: TGTGCCATCAGTGAGCGCCAGGTCACGGAAGCTTTCTTT
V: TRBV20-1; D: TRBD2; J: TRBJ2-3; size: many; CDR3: CSASAIGGATDTQYF; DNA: TGCAGTGCTAGTGCCATCGGGGGGGCCACAGATACGCAGTATTTT
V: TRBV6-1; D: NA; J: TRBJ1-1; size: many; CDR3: CASRGGGLTNTEAFF; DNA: TGTGCCAGCAGGGGGGGGGGGCTGACGAACACTGAAGCTTTCTTT
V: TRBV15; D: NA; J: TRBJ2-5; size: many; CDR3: CATSRGAGGKETQYF; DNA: TGTGCCACCAGCAGAGGAGCGGGCGGAAAAGAGACCCAGTACTTC
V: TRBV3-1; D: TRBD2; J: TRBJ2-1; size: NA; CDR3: CASSAGLAGTEQFF; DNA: TGTGCCAGCAGCGCGGGACTAGCGGGGACTGAGCAGTTCTTC
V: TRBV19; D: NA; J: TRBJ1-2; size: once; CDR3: CASSPVGRSGYTF; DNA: TGTGCCAGTAGTCCCGTGGGGAGAAGTGGCTACACCTTC
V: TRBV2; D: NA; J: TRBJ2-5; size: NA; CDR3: CSSSLAVYQETQYF; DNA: TGTTCCAGCAGTTTAGCTGTGTACCAAGAGACCCAGTACTTC
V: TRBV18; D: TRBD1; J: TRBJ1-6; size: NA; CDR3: CASSPPGQVFSPLHF; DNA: TGTGCCAGCTCACCACCGGGACAGGTTTTTTCACCCCTCCACTTT
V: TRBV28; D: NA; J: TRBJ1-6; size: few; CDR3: CASREGPYNSPLHF; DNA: TGTGCCAGCAGGGAGGGACCCTATAATTCACCCCTCCACTTT
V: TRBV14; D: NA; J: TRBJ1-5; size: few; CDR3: CASSQDTGGPQHF; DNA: TGTGCCAGCAGCCAAGATACCGGCGGACCCCAGCATTTT
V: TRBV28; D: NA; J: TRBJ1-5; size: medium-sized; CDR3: CASSFESNQPQHF; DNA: TGTGCCAGCAGTTTTGAAAGCAATCAGCCCCAGCATTTT
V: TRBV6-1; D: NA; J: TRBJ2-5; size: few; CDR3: CASTHGTGRETQYF; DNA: TGTGCCAGCACCCACGGGACTGGTAGAGAGACCCAGTACTTC
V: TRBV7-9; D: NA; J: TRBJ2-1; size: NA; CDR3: CASSQSYMQDNEQFF; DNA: TGTGCCAGCAGCCAAAGTTATATGCAGGACAATGAGCAGTTCTTC
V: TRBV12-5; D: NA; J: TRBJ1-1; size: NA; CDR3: CASGPEGVNTEVFF; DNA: TGTGCTAGTGGTCCCGAGGGGGTGAACACTGAAGTTTTCTTT
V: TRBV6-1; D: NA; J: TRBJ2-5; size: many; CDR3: CASSFRGRPGETETQYF; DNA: TGTGCCAGCAGTTTCCGGGGACGCCCGGGGGAGACGGAGACCCAGTACTTC
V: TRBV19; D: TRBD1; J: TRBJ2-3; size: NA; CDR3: CASNRDRTTDTQYF; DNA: TGTGCCAGTAACCGGGACAGGACAACAGATACGCAGTATTTT
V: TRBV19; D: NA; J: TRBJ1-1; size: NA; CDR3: CASRRWQEGSTEAFF; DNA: TGTGCCAGTAGGCGGTGGCAGGAGGGGAGCACTGAAGCTTTCTTT
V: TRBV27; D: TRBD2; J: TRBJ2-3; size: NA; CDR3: CASSPSGGADLGTDTQYF; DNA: TGTGCCAGCAGCCCGAGCGGGGGGGCCGATCTCGGCACAGATACGCAGTATTTT
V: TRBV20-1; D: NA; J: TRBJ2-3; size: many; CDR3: CSASRLSTDTQYF; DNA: TGCAGTGCTAGCCGGTTAAGCACAGATACGCAGTATTTT
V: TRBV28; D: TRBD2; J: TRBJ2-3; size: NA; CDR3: CASLAGGSRTDTQYF; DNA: TGTGCCAGCCTAGCGGGGGGGTCCCGCACAGATACGCAGTATTTT
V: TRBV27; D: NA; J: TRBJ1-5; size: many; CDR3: CASSLRRSNQPQHF; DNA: TGTGCCAGCAGCCTCAGGAGGAGCAATCAGCCCCAGCATTTT
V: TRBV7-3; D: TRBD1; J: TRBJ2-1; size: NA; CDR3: CASSQGQAYNEQFF; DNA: TGTGCCAGCAGCCAGGGACAGGCCTACAATGAGCAGTTCTTC
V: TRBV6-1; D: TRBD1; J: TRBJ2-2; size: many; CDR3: CASSGTGIPGELFF; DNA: TGTGCCAGCAGCGGGACAGGGATCCCCGGGGAGCTGTTTTTT
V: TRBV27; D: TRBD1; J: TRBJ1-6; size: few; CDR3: CASSLGHRGNSPLHF; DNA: TGTGCCAGCAGTTTAGGGCACAGGGGGAATTCACCCCTCCACTTT
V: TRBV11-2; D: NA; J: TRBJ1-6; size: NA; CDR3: CASSSLDVSSYNSPLHF; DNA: TGTGCCAGCAGCTCCCTTGATGTGAGCTCCTATAATTCACCCCTCCACTTT